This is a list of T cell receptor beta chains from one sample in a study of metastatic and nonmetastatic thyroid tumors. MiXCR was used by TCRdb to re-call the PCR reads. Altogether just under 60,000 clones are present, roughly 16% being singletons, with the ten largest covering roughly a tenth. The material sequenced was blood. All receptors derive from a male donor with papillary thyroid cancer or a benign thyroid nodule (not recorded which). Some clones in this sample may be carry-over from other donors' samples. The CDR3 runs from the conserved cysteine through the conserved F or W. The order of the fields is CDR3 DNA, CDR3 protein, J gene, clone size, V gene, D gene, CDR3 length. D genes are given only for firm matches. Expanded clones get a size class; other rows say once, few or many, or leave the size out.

CDR3nt: TGCAGTGCTAGAGGGTTAGGGACGGTGAGCTCTGGGGCCAACGTCCTGACTTTC; CDR3aa: CSARGLGTVSSGANVLTF; j_gene: TRBJ2-6; abundance: many; v_gene: TRBV20-1; d_gene: .; len: 18
CDR3nt: TGCAGTGCGGGACAGGTCCTAACCCCTGAAGCTTTCTTT; CDR3aa: CSAGQVLTPEAFF; j_gene: TRBJ1-1; abundance: many; v_gene: TRBV20-1; d_gene: TRBD1; len: 13
CDR3nt: TGTGCCAGCAGCCTGAGTGTCACTAATGAAAAACTGTTTTTT; CDR3aa: CASSLSVTNEKLFF; j_gene: TRBJ1-4; abundance: many; v_gene: TRBV7-2; d_gene: .; len: 14
CDR3nt: TGTGCCAGCAGCTTAGAAGCGGGACCCACAGATACGCAGTATTTT; CDR3aa: CASSLEAGPTDTQYF; j_gene: TRBJ2-3; abundance: many; v_gene: TRBV11-2; d_gene: TRBD2; len: 15
CDR3nt: TGTGCCAGCAGCGCCCGGACAGGGGGTGACACTGAAGCTTTCTTT; CDR3aa: CASSARTGGDTEAFF; j_gene: TRBJ1-1; abundance: many; v_gene: TRBV9; d_gene: TRBD1; len: 15
CDR3nt: TGTGCCAGCAGTCTAGGGGGGGTCCCCGATCAGCCCCAGCATTTT; CDR3aa: CASSLGGVPDQPQHF; j_gene: TRBJ1-5; abundance: many; v_gene: TRBV12-3/TRBV12-4; d_gene: .; len: 15
CDR3nt: TGTGCCAGCAGTCGTCATGGGGGTCTTGATGGCTACACCTTC; CDR3aa: CASSRHGGLDGYTF; j_gene: TRBJ1-2; abundance: few; v_gene: TRBV25-1; d_gene: .; len: 14
CDR3nt: TGTGCCAGCATCCCTCGACTAGCGGTGGGCCCCTACAATGAGCAGTTCTTC; CDR3aa: CASIPRLAVGPYNEQFF; j_gene: TRBJ2-1; abundance: .; v_gene: TRBV11-1; d_gene: TRBD2; len: 17
CDR3nt: TGCGCCAGCAGCTCGGAGGGGACAGAAAACACTGAAGCTTTCTTT; CDR3aa: CASSSEGTENTEAFF; j_gene: TRBJ1-1; abundance: many; v_gene: TRBV5-1; d_gene: TRBD1; len: 15
CDR3nt: TGTGCCAGCAGTAGAGGGGGGAGGGCCGGCAATGAGCAGTTCTTC; CDR3aa: CASSRGGRAGNEQFF; j_gene: TRBJ2-1; abundance: many; v_gene: TRBV2; d_gene: .; len: 15
CDR3nt: TGTGCCAGCAGCTTTACTAGCGGGAAAAACACCGGGGAGCTGTTTTTT; CDR3aa: CASSFTSGKNTGELFF; j_gene: TRBJ2-2; abundance: many; v_gene: TRBV13; d_gene: TRBD2; len: 16
CDR3nt: TGTGCCAGCAGTCCGGGTTCAAATCAGGCAACGGATGAGCAGTTCTTC; CDR3aa: CASSPGSNQATDEQFF; j_gene: TRBJ2-1; abundance: .; v_gene: TRBV12-3/TRBV12-4; d_gene: .; len: 16
CDR3nt: TGTGCCAGCAGTCTGGTATTTTTGGGGCCCGGCCGGTGGGGCGAGCAGTACTTC; CDR3aa: CASSLVFLGPGRWGEQYF; j_gene: TRBJ2-7; abundance: many; v_gene: TRBV12-3/TRBV12-4; d_gene: .; len: 18
CDR3nt: TGTGCCAGCAGTGAATCCGTCAGGGAGACCCAGTACTTC; CDR3aa: CASSESVRETQYF; j_gene: TRBJ2-5; abundance: many; v_gene: TRBV2; d_gene: .; len: 13
CDR3nt: TGTGCCAACAGTACGACAGGTGGGTTTGGTGAGCATTTCTTC; CDR3aa: CANSTTGGFGEHFF; j_gene: TRBJ2-1; abundance: .; v_gene: TRBV10-3; d_gene: .; len: 14
CDR3nt: TGTGCCAGCAGCCAAGCAGGGAGGGGAGCCGGCTATGGCTACACCTTC; CDR3aa: CASSQAGRGAGYGYTF; j_gene: TRBJ1-2; abundance: many; v_gene: TRBV3-1; d_gene: .; len: 16
CDR3nt: TGTGCCAGCAGCTCCTTTGGGGCGGTAATGAACACTGAAGCTTTCTTT; CDR3aa: CASSSFGAVMNTEAFF; j_gene: TRBJ1-1; abundance: .; v_gene: TRBV27; d_gene: .; len: 16
CDR3nt: TGTGCCAGTAGTGGAGGACCGGGACAGCAAATATCTGGGGCCAACGTCCTGACTTTC; CDR3aa: CASSGGPGQQISGANVLTF; j_gene: TRBJ2-6; abundance: once; v_gene: TRBV19; d_gene: TRBD1; len: 19
CDR3nt: TGTGCCAGCAGTGAAGATCCCAGGGCCACCGGGGAGCTGTTTTTT; CDR3aa: CASSEDPRATGELFF; j_gene: TRBJ2-2; abundance: many; v_gene: TRBV2; d_gene: .; len: 15
CDR3nt: TGTGCCAGCAGCGTCGAGTTAGGGGGTAGCGGGAGGGCCGGCGGGGAGCTGTTTTTT; CDR3aa: CASSVELGGSGRAGGELFF; j_gene: TRBJ2-2; abundance: many; v_gene: TRBV9; d_gene: TRBD2; len: 19
CDR3nt: TGCGCCAGCAGCCAAGATCTGGGAACAGATACGCAGTATTTT; CDR3aa: CASSQDLGTDTQYF; j_gene: TRBJ2-3; abundance: many; v_gene: TRBV4-1; d_gene: .; len: 14
CDR3nt: TGTGCCACCAGTGATTCCGGTCCCCCCGGCGCAGATACGCAGTATTTT; CDR3aa: CATSDSGPPGADTQYF; j_gene: TRBJ2-3; abundance: many; v_gene: TRBV24-1; d_gene: .; len: 16
CDR3nt: TGCAGTGTAAGGACAACCGAAAACTATGGCTACACCTTC; CDR3aa: CSVRTTENYGYTF; j_gene: TRBJ1-2; abundance: many; v_gene: TRBV20-1; d_gene: .; len: 13
CDR3nt: TGTGCCAGCAGCTCAATCCGGGACAGGGGCCCGCAATGTGACTTC; CDR3aa: CASSSIRDRGPQCDF; j_gene: TRBJ2-5; abundance: many; v_gene: TRBV11-2; d_gene: TRBD1; len: 15
CDR3nt: TGTGCCAGCAGTGAAGGAATCTACACTGAAGCTTTCTTT; CDR3aa: CASSEGIYTEAFF; j_gene: TRBJ1-1; abundance: many; v_gene: TRBV2; d_gene: .; len: 13
CDR3nt: TGTGCCAGCAGCCCCAACCCGGGACGGATGAACACTGAAGCTTTCTTT; CDR3aa: CASSPNPGRMNTEAFF; j_gene: TRBJ1-1; abundance: many; v_gene: TRBV11-1; d_gene: .; len: 16
CDR3nt: TGTGCCAGCAGCTCGGGGCTAGCGGGAGGGCCCAATGAGCAGTTCTTC; CDR3aa: CASSSGLAGGPNEQFF; j_gene: TRBJ2-1; abundance: many; v_gene: TRBV7-2; d_gene: TRBD2; len: 16
CDR3nt: TGTGCCAGCAGCGCGTCGACAGGGAATACCTACAATGAGCAGTTCTTC; CDR3aa: CASSASTGNTYNEQFF; j_gene: TRBJ2-1; abundance: many; v_gene: TRBV9; d_gene: TRBD1; len: 16
CDR3nt: TGTGCCAGCAGTTTAGCAATGGGGACAGCCACCTCCTATGGCTACACCTTC; CDR3aa: CASSLAMGTATSYGYTF; j_gene: TRBJ1-2; abundance: many; v_gene: TRBV27; d_gene: TRBD1; len: 17
CDR3nt: TGCAGTGCTAGAGTCGGGGATTATAATTCACCCCTCCACTTT; CDR3aa: CSARVGDYNSPLHF; j_gene: TRBJ1-6; abundance: many; v_gene: TRBV20-1; d_gene: .; len: 14
CDR3nt: TGCGCCAGCAGCCAAGATGCCGACACAGATACGCAGTATTTT; CDR3aa: CASSQDADTDTQYF; j_gene: TRBJ2-3; abundance: many; v_gene: TRBV4-3; d_gene: .; len: 14
CDR3nt: TGTGCTAGTGGTTTGGTACGGCCGGCTGAGGACGAGCAGTACTTC; CDR3aa: CASGLVRPAEDEQYF; j_gene: TRBJ2-7; abundance: .; v_gene: TRBV12-5; d_gene: .; len: 15
CDR3nt: TGCAGTGCCAGCCCGGGACAGGGTAAAACTGAAGCTTTCTTT; CDR3aa: CSASPGQGKTEAFF; j_gene: TRBJ1-1; abundance: .; v_gene: TRBV20-1; d_gene: TRBD1; len: 14
CDR3nt: TGTGCCAGCAGTTTAGTGGGACAGGGGGCTATAGACAATGAGCAGTTCTTC; CDR3aa: CASSLVGQGAIDNEQFF; j_gene: TRBJ2-1; abundance: many; v_gene: TRBV28; d_gene: TRBD1; len: 17
CDR3nt: TGTGCCAGCAGTGACAGGGGATTCAGATTCACCGGGGAGCTGTTTTTT; CDR3aa: CASSDRGFRFTGELFF; j_gene: TRBJ2-2; abundance: many; v_gene: TRBV12-3/TRBV12-4; d_gene: TRBD1; len: 16
CDR3nt: TGTGCCAGCTCACCCGGGACCTTAACAACAGATACGCAGTATTTT; CDR3aa: CASSPGTLTTDTQYF; j_gene: TRBJ2-3; abundance: many; v_gene: TRBV18; d_gene: .; len: 15
CDR3nt: TGTGCCAGCAGCCAAGATTCGGTCCGCCCCGGCTACACCTTC; CDR3aa: CASSQDSVRPGYTF; j_gene: TRBJ1-2; abundance: many; v_gene: TRBV14; d_gene: .; len: 14
CDR3nt: TGTGCCAGCAGCCGTGACCGGGGTAATCAGCCCCAGCATTTT; CDR3aa: CASSRDRGNQPQHF; j_gene: TRBJ1-5; abundance: .; v_gene: TRBV3-1; d_gene: .; len: 14
CDR3nt: TGTGCCAGTAGTATGGGACAGGGTAGCACAGATACGCAGTATTTT; CDR3aa: CASSMGQGSTDTQYF; j_gene: TRBJ2-3; abundance: many; v_gene: TRBV19; d_gene: TRBD1; len: 15
CDR3nt: TGTGCCTGGAAACAGGGGGCTGAAGCTTTCTTT; CDR3aa: CAWKQGAEAFF; j_gene: TRBJ1-1; abundance: many; v_gene: TRBV30; d_gene: TRBD1; len: 11
CDR3nt: TGTGCCAGCAGTTACCTAAGGACAGGGCGGACTGAAGCTTTCTTT; CDR3aa: CASSYLRTGRTEAFF; j_gene: TRBJ1-1; abundance: many; v_gene: TRBV12-3/TRBV12-4; d_gene: TRBD1; len: 15
CDR3nt: TGTGCCAGCAGCTTAGAACAGGGGTATGGCTACACCTTC; CDR3aa: CASSLEQGYGYTF; j_gene: TRBJ1-2; abundance: medium-sized; v_gene: TRBV7-2; d_gene: TRBD1; len: 13
CDR3nt: TGCGCCAGCATCCGACTCTTTCTAGCGGGCCGGAACACCGGGGAGCTGTTTTTT; CDR3aa: CASIRLFLAGRNTGELFF; j_gene: TRBJ2-2; abundance: many; v_gene: TRBV4-1; d_gene: TRBD2; len: 18
CDR3nt: TGTGCCAGCAGCGGATCGGGTGGGGGGACAGATACGCAGTATTTT; CDR3aa: CASSGSGGGTDTQYF; j_gene: TRBJ2-3; abundance: .; v_gene: TRBV9; d_gene: .; len: 15
CDR3nt: TGTGCCAGTACCGGACAGGGTTACACTGAAGCTTTCTTT; CDR3aa: CASTGQGYTEAFF; j_gene: TRBJ1-1; abundance: many; v_gene: TRBV19; d_gene: TRBD1; len: 13
CDR3nt: TGTGCCAGCAGTGAATATAGCAGGGTTGAAGCTTTCTTT; CDR3aa: CASSEYSRVEAFF; j_gene: TRBJ1-1; abundance: many; v_gene: TRBV25-1; d_gene: .; len: 13
CDR3nt: TGTGCCAGCAGCTTAGCGGGCCTCACAGATACGCAGTATTTT; CDR3aa: CASSLAGLTDTQYF; j_gene: TRBJ2-3; abundance: many; v_gene: TRBV7-8; d_gene: .; len: 14
CDR3nt: TGTGCCAGCAGCTTAGGCCGATACAGGGGCGACACTGAAGCTTTCTTT; CDR3aa: CASSLGRYRGDTEAFF; j_gene: TRBJ1-1; abundance: many; v_gene: TRBV13; d_gene: TRBD1; len: 16
CDR3nt: TGCGCCAGCAGCTTAAGGGTAGACACCGGGGAGCTGTTTTTT; CDR3aa: CASSLRVDTGELFF; j_gene: TRBJ2-2; abundance: many; v_gene: TRBV5-1; d_gene: .; len: 14
CDR3nt: TGTGCCAGCAGTCGACAGGGGGCGCTGACTGAAGCTTTCTTT; CDR3aa: CASSRQGALTEAFF; j_gene: TRBJ1-1; abundance: many; v_gene: TRBV28; d_gene: TRBD1; len: 14
CDR3nt: TGCGCCAGCAGCCGGACTAGCGATTACAATGAGCAGTTCTTC; CDR3aa: CASSRTSDYNEQFF; j_gene: TRBJ2-1; abundance: once; v_gene: TRBV5-1; d_gene: TRBD2; len: 14
CDR3nt: TGTGCCAGCAGTGCGCAGGGTGTTGTAGAGACACAGTACTTC; CDR3aa: CASSAQGVVETQYF; j_gene: TRBJ2-5; abundance: few; v_gene: TRBV27; d_gene: .; len: 14